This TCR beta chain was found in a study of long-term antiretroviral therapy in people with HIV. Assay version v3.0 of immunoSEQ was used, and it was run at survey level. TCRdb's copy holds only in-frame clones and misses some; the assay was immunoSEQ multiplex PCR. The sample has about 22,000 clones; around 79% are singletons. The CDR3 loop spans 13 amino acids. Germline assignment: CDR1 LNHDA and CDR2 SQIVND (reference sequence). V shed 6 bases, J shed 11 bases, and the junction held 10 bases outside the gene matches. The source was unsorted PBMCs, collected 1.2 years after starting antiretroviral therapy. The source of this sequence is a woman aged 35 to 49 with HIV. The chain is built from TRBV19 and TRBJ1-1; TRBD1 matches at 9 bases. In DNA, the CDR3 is TGTGCCAGTAGGGTCCGACAGGGGGGTAGCGCTTTCTTT. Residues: CASRVRQGGSAFF.